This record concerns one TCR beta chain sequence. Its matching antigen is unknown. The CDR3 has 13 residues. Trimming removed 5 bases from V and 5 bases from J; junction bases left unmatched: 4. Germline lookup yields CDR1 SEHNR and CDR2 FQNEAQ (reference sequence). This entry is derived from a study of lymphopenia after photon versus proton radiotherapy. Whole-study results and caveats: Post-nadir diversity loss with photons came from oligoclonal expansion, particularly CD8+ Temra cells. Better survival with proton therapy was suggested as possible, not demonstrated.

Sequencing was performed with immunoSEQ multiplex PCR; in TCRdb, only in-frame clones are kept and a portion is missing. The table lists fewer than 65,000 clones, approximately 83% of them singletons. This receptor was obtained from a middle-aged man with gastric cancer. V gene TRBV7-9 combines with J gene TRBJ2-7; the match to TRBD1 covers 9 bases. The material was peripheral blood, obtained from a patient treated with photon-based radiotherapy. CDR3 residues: CASSRDRVNEQYF. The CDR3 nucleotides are TGTGCCAGCAGCCGGGACAGGGTGAACGAGCAGTACTTC. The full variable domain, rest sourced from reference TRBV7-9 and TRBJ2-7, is DTGVSQNPRHKITKRGQNVTFRCDPISEHNRLYWYRQTLGQGPEFLTYFQNEAQLEKSRLLSDRFSAERPKGSFSTLEIQRTEQGDSAMYLCASSRDRVNEQYFGPGTRLTVT.